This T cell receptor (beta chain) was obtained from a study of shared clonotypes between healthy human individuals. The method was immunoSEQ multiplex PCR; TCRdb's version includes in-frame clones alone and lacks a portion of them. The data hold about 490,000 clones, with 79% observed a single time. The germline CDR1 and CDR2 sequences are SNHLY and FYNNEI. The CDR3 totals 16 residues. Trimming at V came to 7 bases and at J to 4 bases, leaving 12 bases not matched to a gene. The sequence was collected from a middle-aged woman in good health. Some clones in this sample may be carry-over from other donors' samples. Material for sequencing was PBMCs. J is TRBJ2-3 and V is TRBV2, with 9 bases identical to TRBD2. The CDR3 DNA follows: TGTGCCAGCACCCCTTGGACTAGCGTAGGGTCAGATACGCAGTATTTT. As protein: CASTPWTSVGSDTQYF.